The clone carrying this T cell receptor (beta chain) has at least ten counts. Its target is unknown. This CDR3 contains 15 residues. Trimming stripped 1 base from V and 6 bases from J, with 13 bases between. Each CDR3 protein gets one entry after TCRdb re-called the reads with MiXCR. The sample contains almost 300,000 distinct CDR3 sequences, about a tenth of which appear only once. This entry comes from a study of T cell repertoires in cytomegalovirus infection. In the study overall: Public TCR beta signatures indicated both CMV infection and matching HLA type.

Findings and limits, study-wide: Predominance within the ex vivo response was attributable to HLA-C-restricted CMV-specific TCR beta clonotypes. Individuals carrying CMV plus the relevant HLA were identified by cumulative frequency of public TCR beta families.

The source of this sequence is a human donor in good health (CMV status not recorded). Some clones in this sample may be carry-over from other donors' samples. The sequenced material came from PBMCs. The chain has TRBV12-3 or TRBV12-4 and TRBJ2-1, with D hard to call. The CDR3 DNA reads as TGTGCCAGCAGTTTAGATAGGGTTTGGCTCAATGAGCAGTTCTTC. Amino acids: CASSLDRVWLNEQFF.